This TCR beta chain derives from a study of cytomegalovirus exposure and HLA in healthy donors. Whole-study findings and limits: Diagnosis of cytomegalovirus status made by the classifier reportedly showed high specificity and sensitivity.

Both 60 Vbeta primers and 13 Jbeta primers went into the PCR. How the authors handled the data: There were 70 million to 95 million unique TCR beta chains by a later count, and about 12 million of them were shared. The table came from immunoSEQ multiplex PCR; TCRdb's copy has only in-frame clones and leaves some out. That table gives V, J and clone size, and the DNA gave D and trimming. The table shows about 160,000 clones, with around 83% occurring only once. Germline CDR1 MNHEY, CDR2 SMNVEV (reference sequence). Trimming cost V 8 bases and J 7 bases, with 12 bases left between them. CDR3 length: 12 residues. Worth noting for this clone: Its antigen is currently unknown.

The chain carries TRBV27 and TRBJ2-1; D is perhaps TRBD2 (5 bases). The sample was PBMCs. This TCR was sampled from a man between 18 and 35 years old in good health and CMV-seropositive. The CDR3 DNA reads TGTGCCAGCGGCTGGACTCGGAATGAGCAGTTCTTC. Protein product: CASGWTRNEQFF.